This T cell receptor (beta chain) is from a study of cytomegalovirus exposure and HLA in healthy donors. Findings and caveats of the study: Some V segments (TRBV6-2 and TRBV6-3 among them) were excluded as indistinguishable. Sequencing depth roughly uniform across donors was assumed in presence/absence analyses. High sensitivity and specificity were reportedly achieved when the classifier diagnosed cytomegalovirus status.

PCR employed 60 Vbeta and 13 Jbeta primers. TCRdb's table, derived via immunoSEQ multiplex PCR, lists solely in-frame clones and lacks some. Counted here are a few hundred thousand clones, 60% to 80% occurring once; the ten biggest clones make up around 1.8%. Regarding this clone: Its specificity is unknown.

This CDR3 contains 14 residues. Germline trimming cut 6 bases from V and 2 bases from J; bases unmatched to any gene: 3. The germline V gene encodes CDR1 LGHNT and CDR2 FRNRAP. The sequence was collected from a man between 18 and 29 years old in good health and CMV-seronegative. Sequenced sample: PBMCs. This sequence joins TRBV12-5 and TRBJ1-4; 7 nucleotides match TRBD1. As DNA, the CDR3 is TGTGCTAGTGGGGCGGGACAGACTAATGAAAAACTGTTTTTT. Protein sequence: CASGAGQTNEKLFF. The variable domain in full, completed from reference TRBV12-5 and TRBJ1-4, reads DARVTQTPRHKVTEMGQEVTMRCQPILGHNTVFWYRQTMMQGLELLAYFRNRAPLDDSGMPKDRFSAEMPDATLATLKIQPSEPRDSAVYFCASGAGQTNEKLFFGSGTQLSVL.